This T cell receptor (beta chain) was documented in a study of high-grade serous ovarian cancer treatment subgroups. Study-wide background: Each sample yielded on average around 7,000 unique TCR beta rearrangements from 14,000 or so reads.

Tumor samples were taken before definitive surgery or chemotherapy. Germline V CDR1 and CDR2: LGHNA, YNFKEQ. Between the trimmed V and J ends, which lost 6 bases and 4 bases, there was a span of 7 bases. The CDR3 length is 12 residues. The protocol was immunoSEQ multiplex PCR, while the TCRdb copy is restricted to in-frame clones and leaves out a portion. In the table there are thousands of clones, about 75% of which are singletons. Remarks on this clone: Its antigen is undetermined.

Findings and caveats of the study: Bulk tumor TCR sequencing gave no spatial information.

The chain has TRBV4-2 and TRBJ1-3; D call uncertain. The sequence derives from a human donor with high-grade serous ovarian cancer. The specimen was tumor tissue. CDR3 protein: CASSSLGNTIYF. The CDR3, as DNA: TGTGCCAGCAGTTCCTTAGGAAACACCATATATTTT.